Below are 12 T cell receptor beta chains sequenced from a single sample in a study of blood T cell repertoires in COVID-19. Clones were sequenced by immunoSEQ multiplex PCR, and TCRdb holds only the in-frame ones, with some missing. Here the sample spans under 200,000 clones, about 87% being singletons. Material: peripheral blood. Every receptor here comes from a woman in her seventies with COVID-19, enrolled during active disease.

Details on this clone: This sample includes further DNA sequences coding for the same CDR3. Here the CDR3 reads CSVVGQGAWGYTF. DNA of the CDR3: TGCAGCGTTGTGGGACAGGGGGCGTGGGGCTACACCTTC. The rearrangement uses TRBV29-1 and TRBJ1-2; 12 bases line up with TRBD1. CDR3 size: 13 residues. The germline CDR1 and CDR2 sequences are SQVTM and ANQGSEA. The ends lost 4 bases at V and 8 bases at J; junction bases unmatched: 5. The full variable domain, in which reference TRBV29-1 and TRBJ1-2 provide the parts outside the CDR3, is SAVISQKPSRDICQRGTSLTIQCQVDSQVTMMFWYRQQPGQSLTLIATANQGSEATYESGFVIDKFPISRPNLTFSTLTVSNMSPEDSSIYLCSVVGQGAWGYTFGSGTRLTVV.

This clone occurred once. The chain has TRBV19 and TRBJ1-2; 12 bases line up with TRBD1. After removal of 9 bases from V and 8 bases from J, the junction contained 7 bases not matched to a gene. In germline, CDR1 is LNHDA, CDR2 SQIVND (reference sequence). The CDR3 contains 13 residues. The DNA for the CDR3 is TGTGCCAGCCAGGGACAGGGGGCGGTCGGCTACACCTTC. Residues: CASQGQGAVGYTF.

A single count supports this clone. The genes are TRBV6-1 and TRBJ2-5, with 7 bases identical to TRBD2. This CDR3 region has 17 residues. V shed 2 bases and J 1 base; nucleotides not matched to a gene: 10. In germline, CDR1 is MNHNS, CDR2 SASEGT. CDR3 nucleotides: TGTGCCAGCAGTGAATCCCTGGGGGGGATCGCCCAAGAGACCCAGTACTTC. This codes for CASSESLGGIAQETQYF.

This chain links TRBV5-1 with TRBJ2-7; the match to TRBD2 covers 8 bases. This CDR3 comprises 15 residues. The germline V gene encodes CDR1 SGHRS and CDR2 YFSETQ. V was pared by 1 base and J by 1 base, with 4 bases of the junction left unmatched. The CDR3 DNA reads TGCGCCAGCAGCTTGCAAAGCGGGGGATCCTACGAGCAGTACTTC. Translating it yields CASSLQSGGSYEQYF. Together with reference TRBV5-1 and TRBJ2-7, the CDR3 gives the full variable domain: KAGVTQTPRYLIKTRGQQVTLSCSPISGHRSVSWYQQTPGQGLQFLFEYFSETQRNKGNFPGRFSGRQFSNSRSEMNVSTLELGDSALYLCASSLQSGGSYEQYFGPGTRLTVT.

The chain recombines TRBV5-1 with TRBJ2-1; 12 bases map to TRBD2. V was pared by 0 bases and J by 10 bases, with 5 bases of the junction left unmatched. CDR1 and CDR2 from the germline V gene are SGHRS and YFSETQ. The CDR3 has 15 amino acids. In nucleotides, the CDR3 is TGCGCCAGCAGCTTGGAACTAGCGGGGGGTAAGGAGCAGTTCTTC. Translating it yields CASSLELAGGKEQFF.

The chain carries TRBV19 and TRBJ2-7, with a tentative D call TRBD1 (5 bases). The V end was cut by 3 bases, the J end by 2 bases, with 8 bases between. The CDR3 is 13 amino acids. CDR1 and CDR2 from the germline V gene are LNHDA and SQIVND (reference sequence). In nucleotides, the CDR3 is TGTGCCAGTAGTATGGCAGGGACCTACGAGCAGTACTTC. It is translated as CASSMAGTYEQYF. The variable domain in full, completed from reference TRBV19 and TRBJ2-7, reads DGGITQSPKYLFRKEGQNVTLSCEQNLNHDAMYWYRQDPGQGLRLIYYSQIVNDFQKGDIAEGYSVSREKKESFPLTVTSAQKNPTAFYLCASSMAGTYEQYFGPGTRLTVT.

The V call is TRBV28, the J call TRBJ1-1; D uncertain. V dropped 6 bases and J dropped 3 bases, with 8 bases sitting between them. The CDR3 runs to 12 residues. Looked up from germline, CDR1 is MDHEN and CDR2 is SYDVKM. CDR3 amino acids: CASSREYTEAFF. The CDR3 nucleotides read TGTGCCAGCAGCCGGGAGTACACTGAAGCTTTCTTT.

This chain uses TRBV5-1 with TRBJ1-1; no reliable D call. Germline V gives CDR1 SGHRS, CDR2 YFSETQ. This CDR3 is built from 13 residues. Trimming shortened V by 4 bases and J by 4 bases, and 11 bases separated the two germline ends. For the CDR3, the DNA is TGCGCCAGCAGCCTCTCACGCGGCACTGAAGCTTTCTTT. This sequence encodes CASSLSRGTEAFF. The full variable domain, with the rest looked up from reference TRBV5-1 and TRBJ1-1, is KAGVTQTPRYLIKTRGQQVTLSCSPISGHRSVSWYQQTPGQGLQFLFEYFSETQRNKGNFPGRFSGRQFSNSRSEMNVSTLELGDSALYLCASSLSRGTEAFFGQGTRLTVV.

This chain links TRBV2 with TRBJ1-6, with TRBD1 as a possible D gene (5 bases). Germline loops: CDR1 SNHLY, CDR2 FYNNEI. V was pared by 8 bases and J by 10 bases, with 15 bases between. The CDR3 length is 13 residues. CDR3 sequence (DNA): TGTGCCAGCGCCGGACAACAGCTATCACCCCTCCACTTT. Translating it yields CASAGQQLSPLHF.

Comment on this clone: Germline is not matched at one junction end, which may reflect a read error. V usage is TRBV29-1 and J usage is TRBJ1-1; no clear D. This CDR3 is 14 amino acids long. From germline, CDR1 is SQVTM and CDR2 ANQGSEA. DNA of the CDR3: TGCAGCGTGGAAGGACTTTACTTGAACACTGAAGCTTTCTTT. Amino acid sequence: CSVEGLYLNTEAFF.

The chain recombines TRBV29-1 with TRBJ1-1; the D gene is possibly TRBD1 (5 bases). V was cut by 1 base and J by 4 bases, with 13 bases left in between. Germline CDR1 and CDR2: SQVTM and ANQGSEA. This CDR3 has 14 residues. The CDR3 DNA reads TGCAGCGTTGAAGGCCAGGGAAGGGGCACTGAAGCTTTCTTT. Encoded protein: CSVEGQGRGTEAFF. The full variable domain, with the rest looked up from reference TRBV29-1 and TRBJ1-1, is SAVISQKPSRDICQRGTSLTIQCQVDSQVTMMFWYRQQPGQSLTLIATANQGSEATYESGFVIDKFPISRPNLTFSTLTVSNMSPEDSSIYLCSVEGQGRGTEAFFGQGTRLTVV.

The CDR3 DNA reads as TGTGCCAGCAGTGTAGGACCACAGGGTTCTCAGCCCCAGCATTTT. This encodes CASSVGPQGSQPQHF. The V call is TRBV28, the J call TRBJ1-5; a possible D gene is TRBD1 (6 bases). V lost 5 bases to trimming and J lost 6 bases, with 17 bases between them. CDR3 length equals 15 residues. Germline V gives CDR1 MDHEN, CDR2 SYDVKM.